The clone carrying this T cell receptor (beta chain) came up many times. Its antigen is undetermined. Germline V gives CDR1 DFQATT, CDR2 SNEGSKA (reference sequence). The CDR3 has 19 amino acids. V shed 0 bases and J 2 bases; nucleotides not matched to a gene: 17. This record comes from a study of T cells in Graves' hyperthyroidism and ophthalmopathy. Study summary: Staff took peripheral blood when the initial diagnosis was made, before any treatment began. Study results and limitations: Ophthalmopathy was told apart from stable hyperthyroidism by a 13 V-J model.

A lack of ophthalmopathy progression within 18 months defined stable Graves' hyperthyroidism. Hyperthyroidism was newly diagnosed in patients aged 18 to 65 (duration under 2 months). Amplification yielded TCR beta CDR3 regions, with RNA transcripts as the source. First-round RT-PCR with HTBI primers amplified the TCR CDR3 region. TCRdb itself ran the multiplex PCR reads through MiXCR, one entry per CDR3 protein. The sample records around 450,000 distinct CDR3 sequences, around a sixth being singletons. The TCR originated in a woman aged 18-29 years with Graves' hyperthyroidism. The V and J genes are TRBV20-1 and TRBJ2-7; 9 bases line up with TRBD1. Sequenced input: blood. CDR3 coding DNA: TGCAGTGCTAGAGATACCCGTATACTGCCGGGACAGGGCCCCTACGAGCAGTACTTC. Protein sequence: CSARDTRILPGQGPYEQYF.